In its sample, the clone carrying this TCR beta chain was seen many times. No antigen is known for it. V was shortened by 6 bases and J by 0 bases, with 20 bases between the two germline ends. Germline values: CDR1 MNHEY, CDR2 SVGAGI. CDR3 length equals 18 residues. The data were taken from a study of identical twins. Healthy Caucasians, and only they, were the donors. Study-level points and caveats: Carriage of fewer insertions was seen in abundant cord blood beta clonotypes, whereas memory repertoires showed none.

TCRdb re-analysed the 5' RACE reads in MiXCR, keeping a single row per CDR3 protein. This table holds about 150,000 distinct CDR3 sequences, roughly 3.5% found once. Input material: memory T cells sorted from blood. The TCR was taken from a man in his late teens or twenties in good health. The genes are TRBV6-5 and TRBJ1-4, with a weak D call TRBD1 (5 bases). DNA for the CDR3: TGTGCCAGCAGATTATCAGGGTTCACAAGGGCAACTAATGAAAAACTGTTTTTT. Translating gives CASRLSGFTRATNEKLFF.